A single sample gave rise to the 9 T cell receptor beta chains below, sequenced in a study of T cell repertoires in cytomegalovirus infection. Their specific antigens are unknown. MiXCR, run by TCRdb on the reads, gives a single entry per CDR3 protein. The sample carries 70,000 to 85,000 distinct CDR3 sequences, around 40% recorded once. This material consisted of CD8+ T cells from cultured PBMCs, taken from culture after CMV antigen stimulation. The receptors here all came from a human donor in good health (CMV status not recorded). Some clones in this sample may be carry-over from other donors' samples.

This chain uses TRBV19 with TRBJ1-1; 8 nucleotides align to TRBD1. In germline, CDR1 is LNHDA, CDR2 SQIVND (reference sequence). The CDR3 length is 13 residues. Trimming took 6 bases from V and 3 from J; bases not matched to a gene: 3. The CDR3 nucleotides read TGTGCCAGTAGCCAGGACAGGGACACTGAAGCTTTCTTT. It codes for CASSQDRDTEAFF.

This clonotype was found a few times. The genes are TRBV20-1 and TRBJ2-4; TRBD1 matches 9 bases. The CDR3 spans 15 residues. Germline values: CDR1 DFQATT, CDR2 SNEGSKA (reference sequence). J gave up 5 bases and V 7 bases, and 12 bases lay outside the gene matches. In nucleotides, the CDR3 is TGCAGTGATAGGCCTGGGACAGGGCTACAAAACATTCAGTACTTC. Protein product: CSDRPGTGLQNIQYF.

V gene TRBV24-1 combines with J gene TRBJ2-5, with TRBD2 matching over 10 bases. Germline CDR1 is KGHDR and CDR2 is SFDVKD. V shed 3 bases and J 4 bases; nucleotides not matched to a gene: 7. The CDR3 extends over 16 amino acids. The CDR3 DNA sequence: TGTGCCACCAGTGATGGAGAACTAGCGGGGAGAGAGACCCAGTACTTC. Protein: CATSDGELAGRETQYF.

V and J are TRBV7-2 and TRBJ2-2; D is uncertain. This CDR3 region has 12 residues. With 8 bases removed from V and 11 bases from J, the gap between germline ends came to 15 bases. Germline V gives CDR1 SGHTA, CDR2 FQGNSA. CDR3: CASASTRVELFF. The CDR3 DNA sequence: TGTGCCAGCGCATCGACCCGGGTTGAGCTGTTTTTT.

The chain couples TRBV7-6 to TRBJ2-3, with a tentative D call TRBD2 (5 bases). There are 18 residues in the CDR3. Trimming cost V 1 base and J 4 bases, with 21 bases left between them. Germline V lookup: CDR1 SGHVS, CDR2 FNYEAQ. CDR3 in DNA: TGTGCCAGCAGCTTAGAGTTATCGGACTTTGCCCCATCAGATACGCAGTATTTT. This translates into CASSLELSDFAPSDTQYF.

This chain connects TRBV7-9 to TRBJ1-1; weak D call: TRBD1 (6 bases). Trimming pared 0 bases from V and 5 bases from J, leaving 19 bases between. CDR1 and CDR2 from the germline V gene are SEHNR and FQNEAQ (reference sequence). The CDR3 runs 17 residues. For the CDR3, the DNA is TGTGCCAGCAGCTTAGCGGGCGGATCCAAGGGGGGAACTGAAGCTTTCTTT. It yields the protein CASSLAGGSKGGTEAFF.

The V call is TRBV2, the J call TRBJ1-2; 12 bases line up with TRBD1. Per germline, CDR1 SNHLY and CDR2 FYNNEI. V lost 4 bases, J lost 8 bases, and 17 bases stayed unmatched. The CDR3 sequence is 18 residues long. The CDR3 is CASSVGPEMGQGARGYTF. The CDR3 coding sequence is TGTGCCAGCAGTGTTGGGCCGGAGATGGGACAGGGGGCTCGAGGCTACACCTTC.

The chain is built from TRBV7-6 and TRBJ2-2; D gene ambiguous. V lost 1 base, J lost 4 bases, and 10 bases lay in between. The CDR3 consists of 15 residues. Germline V gene lookup returns CDR1 SGHVS and CDR2 FNYEAQ. The CDR3 protein is CASSLGRTATGELFF. In DNA form, the CDR3 reads TGTGCCAGCAGCTTAGGTCGCACAGCCACCGGGGAGCTGTTTTTT.

V usage is TRBV7-9 and J usage is TRBJ2-3, with D tentatively TRBD2 (5 bases). Germline assignment: CDR1 SEHNR and CDR2 FQNEAQ (reference sequence). The CDR3 consists of 15 residues. V was trimmed by 4 bases and J by 6 bases, leaving 17 bases between them. CDR3 sequence: CASSSSRPGSDTQYF. As DNA, the CDR3 is TGTGCCAGCAGCTCCTCTCGCCCGGGGAGTGATACGCAGTATTTT.